This T cell receptor beta chain was sequenced in a study of cytomegalovirus exposure and HLA in healthy donors. Between the trimmed V and J ends, which lost 1 base and 2 bases, there was a span of 20 bases. This CDR3 has 18 residues. Germline V gene data show CDR1 as MGHRA and CDR2 as YSYEKL. Method: immunoSEQ multiplex PCR; TCRdb's copy keeps in-frame clones and lacks some. This sample has some 85,000 clones; around 96% occur once, and the top ten carry about 1.3%. The chain recombines TRBV4-1 with TRBJ1-2; D is possibly TRBD1 (6 bases). The specimen was PBMCs. The clonotype originates from a woman aged 18-29 years in good health and CMV-seronegative. For the CDR3, the DNA is TGCGCCAGCAGCCAAGTTACAGGGAAGGGGACACTAAACTATGGCTACACCTTC. Translation gives CASSQVTGKGTLNYGYTF.